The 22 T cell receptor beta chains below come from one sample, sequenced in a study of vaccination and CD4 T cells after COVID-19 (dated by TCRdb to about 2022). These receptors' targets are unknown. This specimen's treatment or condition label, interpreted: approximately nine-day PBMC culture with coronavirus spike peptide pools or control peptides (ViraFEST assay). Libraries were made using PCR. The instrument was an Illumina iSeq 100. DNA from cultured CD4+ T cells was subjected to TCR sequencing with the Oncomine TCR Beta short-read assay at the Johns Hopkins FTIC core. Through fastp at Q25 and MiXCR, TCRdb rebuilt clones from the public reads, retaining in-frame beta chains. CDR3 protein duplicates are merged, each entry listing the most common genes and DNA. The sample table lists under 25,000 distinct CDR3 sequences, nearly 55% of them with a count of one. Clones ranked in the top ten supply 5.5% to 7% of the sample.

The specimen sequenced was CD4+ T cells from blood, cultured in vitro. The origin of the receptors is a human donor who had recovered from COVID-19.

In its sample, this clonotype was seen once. Here the CDR3 DNA reads TGTGCCAGTAGTACGTACAATTCACCCCTCCACTTT. Amino acids: CASSTYNSPLHF. V and J are TRBV19 and TRBJ1-6; D unresolved. From germline, CDR1 is LNHDA and CDR2 SQIVND (reference sequence). The CDR3 loop spans 12 amino acids. V shed 4 bases and J shed 7 bases, with 5 bases lying between them.

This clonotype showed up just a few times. CDR3 nucleotide sequence: TGTGCCAGCGGCAGGTCGGCCTACGAGCAGTACTTC. Translated: CASGRSAYEQYF. The chain carries TRBV6-2 or TRBV6-3 and TRBJ2-7; D is undetermined. Germline V gene lookup returns CDR1 MNHEY and CDR2 SVGEGT. The CDR3 is 12 residues long. The V and J ends lost 8 bases and 2 bases respectively, with 10 bases between them.

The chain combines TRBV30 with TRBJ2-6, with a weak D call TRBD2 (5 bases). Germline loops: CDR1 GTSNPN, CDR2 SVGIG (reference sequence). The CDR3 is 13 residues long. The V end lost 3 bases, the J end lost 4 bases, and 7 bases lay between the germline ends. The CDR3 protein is CAWREVGANVLTF. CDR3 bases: TGTGCCTGGAGGGAGGTCGGGGCCAACGTCCTGACTTTC. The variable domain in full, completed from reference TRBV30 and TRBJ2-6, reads SQTIHQWPATLVQPVGSPLSLECTVEGTSNPNLYWYRQAAGRGLQLLFYSVGIGQISSEVPQNLSASRPQDRQFILSSKKLLLSDSGFYLCAWREVGANVLTFGAGSRLTVL.

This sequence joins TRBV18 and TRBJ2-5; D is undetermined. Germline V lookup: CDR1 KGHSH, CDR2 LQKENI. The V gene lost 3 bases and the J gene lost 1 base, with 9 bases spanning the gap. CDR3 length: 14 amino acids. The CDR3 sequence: CASSPVRTQETQYF. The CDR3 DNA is TGTGCCAGCTCACCGGTCAGGACCCAAGAGACCCAGTACTTC.

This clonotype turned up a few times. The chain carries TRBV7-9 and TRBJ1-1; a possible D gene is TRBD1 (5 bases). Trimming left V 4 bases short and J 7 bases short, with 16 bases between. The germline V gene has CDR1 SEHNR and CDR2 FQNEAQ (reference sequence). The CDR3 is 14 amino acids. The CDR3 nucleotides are TGTGCCAGCAGCTGGCCGAGAAAGGGGAGTGAAGCTTTCTTT. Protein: CASSWPRKGSEAFF.

The CDR3, as DNA: TGTGCCAGCAGTCGTCTTAACCAGGGGGCGGCAGATACGCAGTATTTT. Translating it yields CASSRLNQGAADTQYF. The chain is built from TRBV7-2 and TRBJ2-3; 8 bases line up with TRBD1. The germline gives CDR1 SGHTA, CDR2 FQGNSA. The CDR3 length is 16 residues. V was pared by 6 bases and J by 4 bases, with 12 bases of the junction left unmatched. Looking up the rest from reference TRBV7-2 and TRBJ2-3 gives the full variable domain: GAGVSQSPSNKVTEKGKDVELRCDPISGHTALYWYRQSLGQGLEFLIYFQGNSAPDKSGLPSDRFSAERTGGSVSTLTIQRTQQEDSAVYLCASSRLNQGAADTQYFGPGTRLTVL.

The CDR3 DNA is TGTGCCAGCAGCTCGGGACTAGCGACCGGGGAGCTGTTTTTT. It translates to CASSSGLATGELFF. The gene calls are TRBV7-3 and TRBJ2-2, with 10 bases identical to TRBD2. This CDR3 contains 14 residues. The V gene end was trimmed by 4 bases and the J gene end by 5 bases; junction bases not matched to a gene: 1. CDR1 and CDR2 from the germline V gene are SGHTA and FQGTGA.

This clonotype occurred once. CDR3 nucleotides: TGTGCCAGCAGCACTGGGAGCGTCGCGAACACCGGGGAGCTGTTTTTT. It is translated as CASSTGSVANTGELFF. The genes are TRBV7-9 and TRBJ2-2; D is perhaps TRBD2 (5 bases). This CDR3 has 16 residues. Germline V gives CDR1 SEHNR, CDR2 FQNEAQ (reference sequence). V lost 5 bases and J 0 bases, leaving 13 bases between the germline ends.

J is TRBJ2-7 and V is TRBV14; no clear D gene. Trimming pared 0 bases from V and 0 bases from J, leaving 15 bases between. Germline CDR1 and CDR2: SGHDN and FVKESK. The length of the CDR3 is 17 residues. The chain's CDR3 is CASSQEVSPGYSYEQYF. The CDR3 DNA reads TGTGCCAGCAGCCAAGAGGTCAGCCCAGGCTACTCCTACGAGCAGTACTTC.

CDR3 sequence (DNA): TGTGCCACCAGTGATTTGGTAGCGGGAGGAGGTGAGCAGTTCTTC. Translation gives CATSDLVAGGGEQFF. The V call is TRBV24-1, the J call TRBJ2-1; TRBD2 aligns across 10 bases. Germline V CDR1 and CDR2: KGHDR, SFDVKD. Trimming cost V 0 bases and J 9 bases; bases outside gene matches: 4. The CDR3 is 15 amino acids.

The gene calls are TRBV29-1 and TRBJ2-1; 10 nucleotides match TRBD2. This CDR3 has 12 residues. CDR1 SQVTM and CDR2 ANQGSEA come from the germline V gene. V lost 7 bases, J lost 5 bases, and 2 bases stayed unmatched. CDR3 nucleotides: TGCAGCGGGACTAGCGGACACAATGAGCAGTTCTTC. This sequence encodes CSGTSGHNEQFF.

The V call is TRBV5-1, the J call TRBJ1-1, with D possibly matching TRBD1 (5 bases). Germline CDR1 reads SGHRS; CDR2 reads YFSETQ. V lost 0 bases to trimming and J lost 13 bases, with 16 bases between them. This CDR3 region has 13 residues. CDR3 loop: CASSLDGGTYGFF. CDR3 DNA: TGCGCCAGCAGCTTGGATGGTGGGACCTACGGTTTCTTT.

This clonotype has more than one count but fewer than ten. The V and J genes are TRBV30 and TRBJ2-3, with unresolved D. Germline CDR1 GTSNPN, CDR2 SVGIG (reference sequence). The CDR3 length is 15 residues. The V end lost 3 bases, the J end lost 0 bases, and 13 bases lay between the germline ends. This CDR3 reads CAWRIWQLSTDTQYF. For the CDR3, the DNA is TGTGCCTGGAGAATCTGGCAGCTGAGCACAGATACGCAGTATTTT.

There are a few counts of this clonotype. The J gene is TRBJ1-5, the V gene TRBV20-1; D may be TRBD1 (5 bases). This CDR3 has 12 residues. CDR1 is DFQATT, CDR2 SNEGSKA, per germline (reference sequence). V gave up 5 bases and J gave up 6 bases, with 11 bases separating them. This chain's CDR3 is CSAQERGQPQHF. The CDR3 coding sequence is TGCAGTGCTCAGGAGAGGGGTCAGCCCCAGCATTTT.

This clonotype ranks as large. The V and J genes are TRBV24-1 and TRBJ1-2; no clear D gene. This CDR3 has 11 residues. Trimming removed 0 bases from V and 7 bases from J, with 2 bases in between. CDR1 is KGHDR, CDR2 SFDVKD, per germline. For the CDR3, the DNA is TGTGCCACCAGTGATTTGAGTGGCTACACCTTC. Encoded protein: CATSDLSGYTF.

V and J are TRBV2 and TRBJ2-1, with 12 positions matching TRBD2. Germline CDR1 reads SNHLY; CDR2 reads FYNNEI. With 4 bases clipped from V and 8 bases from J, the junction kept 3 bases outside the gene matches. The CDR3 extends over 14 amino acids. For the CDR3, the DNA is TGTGCCAGCAGTGCGACTAGCGGGAGCCATGAGCAGTTCTTC. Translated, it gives CASSATSGSHEQFF.

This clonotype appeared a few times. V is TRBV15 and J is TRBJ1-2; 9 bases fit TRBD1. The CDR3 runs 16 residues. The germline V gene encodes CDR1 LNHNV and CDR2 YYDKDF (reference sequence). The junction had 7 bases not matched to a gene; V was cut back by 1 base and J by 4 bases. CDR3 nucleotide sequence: TGTGCCACCAGCAGAGGCGGACGGGACAGGGCCTATGGCTACACCTTC. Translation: CATSRGGRDRAYGYTF.

In DNA, the CDR3 is TGTGCCAGCAGTTACTCGGGACTCCGAATCCAAGAGACCCAGTACTTC. Its protein is CASSYSGLRIQETQYF. The chain combines TRBV6-5 with TRBJ2-5; D is perhaps TRBD2 (6 bases). V was trimmed by 0 bases and J by 1 base, leaving 12 bases between them. In germline, CDR1 is MNHEY, CDR2 SVGAGI. The CDR3 runs to 16 residues.

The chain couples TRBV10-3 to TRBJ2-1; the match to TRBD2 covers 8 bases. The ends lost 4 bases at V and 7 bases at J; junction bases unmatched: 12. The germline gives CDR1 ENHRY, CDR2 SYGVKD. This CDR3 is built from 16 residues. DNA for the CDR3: TGTGCCATCAGTGGACGCGGAGCGGGAGTATCTAATGAGCAGTTCTTC. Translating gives CAISGRGAGVSNEQFF.

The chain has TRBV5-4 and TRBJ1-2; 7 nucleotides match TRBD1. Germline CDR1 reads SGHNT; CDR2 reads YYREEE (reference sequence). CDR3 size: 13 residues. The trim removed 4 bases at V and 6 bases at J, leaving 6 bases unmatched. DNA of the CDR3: TGTGCCAGCAGCAAGACCGGGACAGATGGCTACACCTTC. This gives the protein CASSKTGTDGYTF.

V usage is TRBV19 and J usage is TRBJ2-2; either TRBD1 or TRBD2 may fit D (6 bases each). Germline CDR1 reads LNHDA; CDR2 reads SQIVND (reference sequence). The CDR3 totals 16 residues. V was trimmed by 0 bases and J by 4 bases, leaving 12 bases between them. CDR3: CASSIEREGGTGELFF. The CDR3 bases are TGTGCCAGTAGTATAGAGCGGGAAGGGGGCACCGGGGAGCTGTTTTTT.

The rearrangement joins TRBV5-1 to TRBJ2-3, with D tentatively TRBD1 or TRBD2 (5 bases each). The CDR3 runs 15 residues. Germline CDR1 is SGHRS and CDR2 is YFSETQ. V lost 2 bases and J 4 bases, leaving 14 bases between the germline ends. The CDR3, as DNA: TGCGCCAGCAGCTTAGGGGACGCTGGGGCAGATACGCAGTATTTT. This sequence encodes CASSLGDAGADTQYF.